This TCR beta chain comes out of a study of cytomegalovirus exposure and HLA in healthy donors. Amplification used 60 Vbeta primers and 13 Jbeta primers. The method was immunoSEQ multiplex PCR; TCRdb's version includes in-frame clones alone and lacks a portion of them. The sample carries around 140,000 clones, 77% recorded once. The CDR3 runs 15 residues. V was clipped by 5 bases and J by 0 bases; unmatched bases: 4. Germline loops: CDR1 MNHEY, CDR2 SMNVEV (reference sequence). The chain uses TRBV27 and TRBJ2-1; 7 nucleotides match TRBD1. The TCR sequence derives from a male donor in good health and CMV-seronegative. The sequenced sample consisted of PBMCs. The CDR3 sequence is CASSRTGDSYNEQFF. In nucleotides, the CDR3 is TGTGCCAGCAGTCGAACAGGGGACTCCTACAATGAGCAGTTCTTC.